What follows are 21 T cell receptor beta chains derived from one specimen sequenced in a study of OX40 agonist ivuxolimab in advanced cancers. Measured with immunoSEQ multiplex PCR; TCRdb has only the in-frame clones, and not every one. The sample lists about 50,000 clones; about 81% were seen once. Sample: CD4+ or CD8+ T cells sorted from blood, taken in a trial of the OX40 agonist ivuxolimab. The receptors here all came from an adult with an advanced solid tumor such as melanoma, head and neck, liver or kidney cancer.

This clone was seen a handful of times. The chain combines TRBV11-2 with TRBJ1-1; D ambiguous. Germline CDR1 SGHAT, CDR2 FQNNGV. The CDR3 consists of 13 residues. Trimming shortened V by 3 bases and J by 4 bases, and 9 bases separated the two germline ends. The DNA for the CDR3 is TGTGCCAGCAGCTTTAGTCAGCTCACTGAAGCTTTCTTT. Protein product: CASSFSQLTEAFF.

The chain has TRBV6-1 and TRBJ2-2; a weak D match, TRBD2 (5 bases). V was cut by 8 bases and J by 6 bases, with 10 bases left in between. CDR1 and CDR2 from the germline V gene are MNHNS and SASEGT. This CDR3 comprises 12 residues. In DNA form, the CDR3 reads TGTGCCAGCCGGGATGGTGCCGGGGAGCTGTTTTTT. Protein product: CASRDGAGELFF.

The V and J genes are TRBV18 and TRBJ2-7; D remains unclear. Between the trimmed V and J ends, which lost 0 bases and 2 bases, there was a span of 5 bases. The CDR3 is 13 residues long. The germline gives CDR1 KGHSH, CDR2 LQKENI. The CDR3 DNA sequence: TGTGCCAGCTCACCACCAGGGACCTACGAGCAGTACTTC. Its translation is CASSPPGTYEQYF.

This chain links TRBV5-1 with TRBJ2-3; possibly TRBD2 for D (5 bases). The V end was cut by 5 bases, the J end by 2 bases, with 12 bases between. The germline gives CDR1 SGHRS, CDR2 YFSETQ. CDR3 length equals 14 residues. The CDR3 nucleotides are TGCGCCAGCAGGAGGGCAGACTACACAGATACGCAGTATTTT. This sequence encodes CASRRADYTDTQYF.

The rearrangement uses TRBV9 and TRBJ1-1; D possibly corresponds to TRBD1 (5 bases). The CDR3 totals 14 residues. Trimming took 0 bases from V and 2 from J, leaving 8 bases between them. The germline V gene encodes CDR1 SGDLS and CDR2 YYNGEE. CDR3 sequence reads: CASSVDQGNTEAFF. The DNA for the CDR3 is TGTGCCAGCAGCGTAGACCAGGGCAACACTGAAGCTTTCTTT.

This clone was counted a few times. CDR3 region: CAWNSGVGYTF. Here the CDR3 DNA reads TGTGCCTGGAACTCTGGGGTGGGCTACACCTTC. The J gene is TRBJ1-2, the V gene TRBV30; D gene ambiguous. The CDR3 loop spans 11 amino acids. Germline values: CDR1 GTSNPN, CDR2 SVGIG (reference sequence). Trimming took off 4 bases at V and 8 bases at J, with 11 bases between the two ends.

The V gene is TRBV30, the J gene TRBJ1-1, with D perhaps TRBD1 (5 bases). V was cut by 3 bases and J by 8 bases, with 16 bases left in between. Germline V CDR1 and CDR2: GTSNPN, SVGIG (reference sequence). The CDR3 loop spans 13 amino acids. CDR3 DNA sequence: TGTGCCTGGAGGGGACCGGGGTCCGGAGAAGCTTTCTTT. It translates to CAWRGPGSGEAFF.

The CDR3 loop is CASSEGHPYEQYF. CDR3 nucleotide sequence: TGTGCCAGCAGTGAAGGACACCCCTACGAGCAGTACTTC. The chain uses TRBV2 and TRBJ2-7; D is unresolved. The CDR3 contains 13 residues. V lost 1 base and J lost 2, with 6 bases in between. Germline V gene sequence: CDR1 SNHLY, CDR2 FYNNEI.

V and J are TRBV2 and TRBJ1-5; D is uncertain. Trimming removed 9 bases from V and 7 bases from J, with 22 bases in between. The germline CDR1 and CDR2 sequences are SNHLY and FYNNEI. The CDR3 loop spans 15 amino acids. The CDR3 DNA reads TGTGCCAGTCGTCTAGCGCCCCATCCAGGCCAGCCCCAGCATTTT. Its translation is CASRLAPHPGQPQHF.

The chain recombines TRBV5-1 with TRBJ1-1, with D maybe TRBD1 (5 bases). V lost 4 bases to trimming and J lost 6 bases, with 16 bases between them. This CDR3 comprises 14 residues. CDR1 and CDR2 from the germline V gene are SGHRS and YFSETQ. As DNA, the CDR3 is TGCGCCAGCAGCGCCCGGTCAGGGCCCGCTGAAGCTTTCTTT. It specifies CASSARSGPAEAFF.

This clone was observed once. The chain combines TRBV5-1 with TRBJ2-1; 13 nucleotides match TRBD2. The ends lost 3 bases at V and 2 bases at J; junction bases unmatched: 2. This CDR3 contains 16 residues. Germline CDR1 and CDR2: SGHRS and YFSETQ. CDR3 nucleotides: TGCGCCAGCAGCTGGGGACTAGCGGGAACCTACAATGAGCAGTTCTTC. Translated, it gives CASSWGLAGTYNEQFF.

The chain employs TRBV19 and TRBJ2-7; perhaps D is TRBD1 or TRBD2 (7 bases each). Trimming removed 11 bases from V and 5 bases from J, with 22 bases in between. The germline V gene has CDR1 LNHDA and CDR2 SQIVND (reference sequence). The CDR3 sequence is 14 residues long. This chain's CDR3 is CAAGGGINFHEQYF. In nucleotides, the CDR3 is TGTGCCGCAGGGGGAGGGATCAACTTCCACGAGCAGTACTTC.

The rearrangement uses TRBV18 and TRBJ1-1; 11 nucleotides agree with TRBD1. The junction had 6 bases not matched to a gene; V was cut back by 6 bases and J by 9 bases. In germline, CDR1 is KGHSH, CDR2 LQKENI. The CDR3 totals 13 residues. DNA of the CDR3: TGTGCCAGCTCCCAAGGACAGGGGGCAAAAGCTTTCTTT. It encodes CASSQGQGAKAFF.

The chain carries TRBV25-1 and TRBJ2-5, with 11 bases matching TRBD2. Losses at the gene ends were 4 bases for V and 4 bases for J; bases not matched to a gene: 2. The CDR3 totals 14 residues. Germline CDR1 MGHDK, CDR2 SYGVNS. The CDR3 protein is CASSGLAGSETQYF. CDR3 coding DNA: TGTGCCAGCAGTGGACTAGCGGGATCAGAGACCCAGTACTTC.

The genes are TRBV5-1 and TRBJ2-1; 9 nucleotides line up with TRBD2. Unmatched junction bases numbered 14, after V lost 4 bases and J lost 6 bases. CDR1 is SGHRS, CDR2 YFSETQ, per germline. The CDR3 covers 17 residues. The CDR3 protein is CASSLPLAGASTNEQFF. CDR3 in DNA: TGCGCCAGCAGCCTCCCCTTAGCGGGAGCCTCCACCAATGAGCAGTTCTTC.

The chain couples TRBV7-6 to TRBJ1-1; TRBD1 agrees at 7 bases. The CDR3 extends over 13 amino acids. Germline loops: CDR1 SGHVS, CDR2 FNYEAQ. V shed 1 base and J 7 bases; nucleotides not matched to a gene: 3. CDR3 loop: CASSLGGDSEAFF. The CDR3 DNA reads as TGTGCCAGCAGCTTAGGAGGGGACAGTGAAGCTTTCTTT.

Note on this clone: Other DNA sequences in this sample translate to the same CDR3. The genes are TRBV5-1 and TRBJ1-5; 9 bases are shared with TRBD1. This CDR3 spans 15 amino acids. Germline CDR1 reads SGHRS; CDR2 reads YFSETQ. Trimming cost V 5 bases and J 3 bases; bases outside gene matches: 6. The CDR3 spells CASSGGQGPNQPQHF. The CDR3 DNA follows: TGCGCCAGCAGTGGGGGACAGGGCCCCAATCAGCCCCAGCATTTT.

For this clone: Compared with germline, one end of the junction differs, possibly owing to a read error. The chain combines TRBV5-1 with TRBJ2-1; D not certain. Germline V gives CDR1 SGHRS, CDR2 YFSETQ. The CDR3 sequence is 15 residues long. CDR3 residues: CASSLAGSLGNGQFF. CDR3 DNA: TGCGCCAGCAGCTTGGCCGGCTCTTTGGGCAATGGGCAGTTCTTC.

V is TRBV4-1 and J is TRBJ2-7; tentatively, D is TRBD1 (7 bases). This CDR3 region has 14 residues. Trimming left V 1 base short and J 2 bases short, with 9 bases between. Germline CDR1 and CDR2: MGHRA and YSYEKL. In DNA, the CDR3 is TGCGCCAGCAGCCAAGCAGGGGGGCCCTACGAGCAGTACTTC. Translation: CASSQAGGPYEQYF.

A few counts support this clone. The chain joins TRBV14 to TRBJ1-1, with a weak D call TRBD1 (6 bases). V dropped 4 bases and J dropped 1 base, with 10 bases sitting between them. The CDR3 length is 14 residues. CDR1 and CDR2 from the germline V gene are SGHDN and FVKESK. The CDR3 DNA follows: TGTGCCAGCAGCCGGGGACATAGGAACACTGAAGCTTTCTTT. Protein sequence: CASSRGHRNTEAFF.

The gene calls are TRBV21-1 and TRBJ1-1; the table calls TRBD1, which could not be checked here. TRBV21-1 is marked as a pseudogene. The CDR3 totals 12 residues. CDR3 DNA: TGTGCCAGCAGCAAGGGCGAGACTGAAGCTTTCTTT. This encodes CASSKGETEAFF.